Detailed here is one T cell receptor beta chain. The CDR3 totals 12 residues. The germline V gene encodes CDR1 SQVTM and CDR2 ANQGSEA. V shed 7 bases and J shed 2 bases, with 11 bases lying between them. Recovery meant two consecutive negative NP/OP PCR tests, professional clearance, or resolved symptoms. These data come from a study of blood T cell repertoires in COVID-19. Study summary: Samples representing acute and convalescent COVID-19 were sourced from the United States, Italy and Spain. From T cells, B-cell-depleted T cells, or PBMCs came the material, which was cDNA or gDNA.

Measured with immunoSEQ multiplex PCR; TCRdb has only the in-frame clones, and not every one. The table includes about 480,000 clones, over 75% detected once. This sequence joins TRBV29-1 and TRBJ2-5; D not certain. This sequence was found in a woman between 40 and 55 years old who had recovered from COVID-19. Sequenced material: PBMCs or T cells enriched from blood (not recorded which). The DNA of the CDR3 is TGCAGCGGTCGACACTCTCAAGAGACCCAGTACTTC. As protein: CSGRHSQETQYF.